Listed below are T cell receptor beta chains from one sample, sequenced in a study of graft-versus-host responses after intestinal transplantation. For these receptors, no antigen is known. Method: immunoSEQ multiplex PCR; TCRdb's copy keeps in-frame clones and lacks some. Among under 100,000 clones listed, approximately 92% were seen once. The sequencing here drew on unstimulated CD8+ T cells sorted from spleen or lymph node cells, taken before transplant. The receptor source for this set is a human donor who was the organ donor for an intestinal transplant. The CDR3 runs from the conserved cysteine through the conserved F or W. The D gene is left open where the match is weak. Rows may omit the clone size; those that give it use once, few, many or a size class.

clone_size: NA
cdr3_length: 13
d_call: NA
v_call: TRBV27
j_call: TRBJ2-7
cdr3_nt: TGTGCCAGCAGTCCCGGGGTCCTCTTGGAGCAGTACTTC
cdr3_aa: CASSPGVLLEQYF

clone_size: NA
cdr3_length: 16
d_call: TRBD1
v_call: TRBV5-1
j_call: TRBJ2-7
cdr3_nt: TGCGCCAGCAGCTTGGGGCCCGGGGACAGGGGAAACGAGCAGTACTTC
cdr3_aa: CASSLGPGDRGNEQYF

clone_size: NA
cdr3_length: 15
d_call: NA
v_call: TRBV21-1
j_call: TRBJ2-7
cdr3_nt: TGTGCCAGCAGCAAAGAACTAGCGGGCGGGTACGAGCAGTACTTC
cdr3_aa: CASSKELAGGYEQYF

clone_size: few
cdr3_length: 14
d_call: NA
v_call: TRBV29-1
j_call: TRBJ2-7
cdr3_nt: TGCAGCGTGGGAGGGGGGCTGAGCTCCTACGAGCAGTACTTC
cdr3_aa: CSVGGGLSSYEQYF

clone_size: NA
cdr3_length: 11
d_call: NA
v_call: TRBV30
j_call: TRBJ1-1
cdr3_nt: TGTGCCTGGAGCCCGGGGACTGAAGCTTTCTTT
cdr3_aa: CAWSPGTEAFF

clone_size: NA
cdr3_length: 15
d_call: TRBD2
v_call: TRBV12-5
j_call: TRBJ2-1
cdr3_nt: TGTGCTAGTGGTTTCTCTCGACTAGCGGGGGAGGAGCAGTTCTTC
cdr3_aa: CASGFSRLAGEEQFF

clone_size: NA
cdr3_length: 15
d_call: NA
v_call: TRBV4-2
j_call: TRBJ2-7
cdr3_nt: TGTGCCAGCAGCCAAGTTGAGGCACCCAGCAACGAGCAGTACTTC
cdr3_aa: CASSQVEAPSNEQYF

clone_size: NA
cdr3_length: 15
d_call: NA
v_call: TRBV7-9
j_call: TRBJ1-5
cdr3_nt: TGTGCCAGCAGTATCGGGGGGGCTTACAATCAGCCCCAGCATTTT
cdr3_aa: CASSIGGAYNQPQHF

clone_size: NA
cdr3_length: 15
d_call: TRBD2
v_call: TRBV9
j_call: TRBJ2-7
cdr3_nt: TGTGCCAGCAGCGTAGGGGCTAGCGGAACCTACGAGCAGTACTTC
cdr3_aa: CASSVGASGTYEQYF

clone_size: NA
cdr3_length: 15
d_call: NA
v_call: TRBV5-4
j_call: TRBJ1-6
cdr3_nt: TGTGCCAGCAGCTTGGACACCCTGTGGAATTCACCCCTCCACTTT
cdr3_aa: CASSLDTLWNSPLHF

clone_size: NA
cdr3_length: 15
d_call: NA
v_call: TRBV9
j_call: TRBJ2-7
cdr3_nt: TGTGCCAGCAGCGTAGCAGGTGGCGGGGCCTACGAGCAGTACTTC
cdr3_aa: CASSVAGGGAYEQYF

clone_size: NA
cdr3_length: 13
d_call: NA
v_call: TRBV4-2
j_call: TRBJ2-5
cdr3_nt: TGTGCCAGCAGCCAACACAGCGGAGAGACCCAGTACTTC
cdr3_aa: CASSQHSGETQYF

clone_size: NA
cdr3_length: 14
d_call: NA
v_call: TRBV29-1
j_call: TRBJ1-2
cdr3_nt: TGCAGCGCCTACTCCATCCTCGGGGACTATGGCTACACCTTC
cdr3_aa: CSAYSILGDYGYTF

clone_size: NA
cdr3_length: 14
d_call: NA
v_call: TRBV4-1
j_call: TRBJ2-1
cdr3_nt: TGCGCCAGCAGCCAAGCTCATACATACAATGAGCAGTTCTTC
cdr3_aa: CASSQAHTYNEQFF

clone_size: NA
cdr3_length: 14
d_call: NA
v_call: TRBV28
j_call: TRBJ2-7
cdr3_nt: TGTGCCAGCAACCTGCATGAGGGAGGTCCCGAGCAGTACTTC
cdr3_aa: CASNLHEGGPEQYF

clone_size: NA
cdr3_length: 21
d_call: NA
v_call: TRBV12-1
j_call: TRBJ1-4
cdr3_nt: TGTGCCAGCAGCTTTGCGCTCATGCGGGGGACAGGGACGATTGGGAATGAAAAACTGTTTTTT
cdr3_aa: CASSFALMRGTGTIGNEKLFF

clone_size: NA
cdr3_length: 16
d_call: TRBD1
v_call: TRBV9
j_call: TRBJ1-1
cdr3_nt: TGTGCCAGCAGCCCACGTGGAGGACAGGGAAACACTGAAGCTTTCTTT
cdr3_aa: CASSPRGGQGNTEAFF

clone_size: NA
cdr3_length: 16
d_call: TRBD1
v_call: TRBV7-8
j_call: TRBJ2-3
cdr3_nt: TGTGCCAGCAGCGTTTCCGACAGGGGAGTTGCAGATACGCAGTATTTT
cdr3_aa: CASSVSDRGVADTQYF

clone_size: NA
cdr3_length: 16
d_call: NA
v_call: TRBV2
j_call: TRBJ1-2
cdr3_nt: TGTGCCAGCAGTCAGGGAGACCTAACAGGGCCACATGGCTACACCTTC
cdr3_aa: CASSQGDLTGPHGYTF

clone_size: NA
cdr3_length: 14
d_call: TRBD2
v_call: TRBV29-1
j_call: TRBJ2-1
cdr3_nt: TGCAGCGTTACCGGACTAGAATTACTAAATGAGCAGTTCTTC
cdr3_aa: CSVTGLELLNEQFF

clone_size: NA
cdr3_length: 13
d_call: NA
v_call: TRBV27
j_call: TRBJ2-7
cdr3_nt: TGTGCCAGCAGTGCCGGGGTCTCCTACGAGCAGTACTTC
cdr3_aa: CASSAGVSYEQYF

clone_size: NA
cdr3_length: 14
d_call: TRBD1
v_call: TRBV7-6
j_call: TRBJ2-1
cdr3_nt: TGTGCCAGCAGCTTAGGACAGGGGGGCAATGAGCAGTTCTTC
cdr3_aa: CASSLGQGGNEQFF

clone_size: NA
cdr3_length: 15
d_call: NA
v_call: TRBV4-2
j_call: TRBJ2-3
cdr3_nt: TGTGCCAGCAGCCAACGGACTAAAGACACAGATACGCAGTATTTT
cdr3_aa: CASSQRTKDTDTQYF

clone_size: once
cdr3_length: 11
d_call: NA
v_call: TRBV7-3
j_call: TRBJ2-1
cdr3_nt: TGTGCCAGCGCGGCGGGCACTGAGCAGTTCTTC
cdr3_aa: CASAAGTEQFF

clone_size: NA
cdr3_length: 14
d_call: TRBD2
v_call: TRBV6-5
j_call: TRBJ2-7
cdr3_nt: TGTGCCAGCAGCCCGACTAGCGGGGGATACGAGCAGTACTTC
cdr3_aa: CASSPTSGGYEQYF

clone_size: NA
cdr3_length: 16
d_call: TRBD2
v_call: TRBV9
j_call: TRBJ2-2
cdr3_nt: TGTGCCAGCAGCGTAGCTCTCGGGGAGGGACCCGGGGAGCTGTTTTTT
cdr3_aa: CASSVALGEGPGELFF

clone_size: NA
cdr3_length: 13
d_call: NA
v_call: TRBV9
j_call: TRBJ2-2
cdr3_nt: TGTGCCAGCACGCGTGGGAACACCGGGGAGCTGTTTTTT
cdr3_aa: CASTRGNTGELFF

clone_size: NA
cdr3_length: 15
d_call: TRBD2
v_call: TRBV4-3
j_call: TRBJ2-3
cdr3_nt: TGCGCCAGCAGCCAATTTAGCGGGAACACAGATACGCAGTATTTT
cdr3_aa: CASSQFSGNTDTQYF

clone_size: NA
cdr3_length: 12
d_call: NA
v_call: TRBV11-2
j_call: TRBJ1-4
cdr3_nt: TGTGCCAGCAGCCTAAGAGGAGAAAAACTGTTTTTT
cdr3_aa: CASSLRGEKLFF

clone_size: NA
cdr3_length: 11
d_call: NA
v_call: TRBV11-2
j_call: TRBJ2-7
cdr3_nt: TGTGCCAGCAGCCGAGGGGGCGAGCAGTACTTC
cdr3_aa: CASSRGGEQYF

clone_size: NA
cdr3_length: 13
d_call: NA
v_call: TRBV5-6
j_call: TRBJ2-7
cdr3_nt: TGTGCCAGCAGCTTTCCGGGGAGCTACGAGCAGTACTTC
cdr3_aa: CASSFPGSYEQYF

clone_size: few
cdr3_length: 12
d_call: NA
v_call: TRBV4-2
j_call: TRBJ2-3
cdr3_nt: TGTGCCAGCAGCCAAGGAGCAGATACGCAGTATTTT
cdr3_aa: CASSQGADTQYF

clone_size: NA
cdr3_length: 14
d_call: TRBD1
v_call: TRBV28
j_call: TRBJ1-4
cdr3_nt: TGTGCCAGCAGTTTGGCAGGGGGAAATGAAAAACTGTTTTTT
cdr3_aa: CASSLAGGNEKLFF

clone_size: NA
cdr3_length: 12
d_call: NA
v_call: TRBV11-3
j_call: TRBJ2-5
cdr3_nt: TGTGCCAGCAGCCAAACGGAAGAGACCCAGTACTTC
cdr3_aa: CASSQTEETQYF

clone_size: once
cdr3_length: 13
d_call: NA
v_call: TRBV19
j_call: TRBJ2-7
cdr3_nt: TGTGCCAGTAGTAGCAGGACAGACTACGAGCAGTACTTC
cdr3_aa: CASSSRTDYEQYF

clone_size: NA
cdr3_length: 17
d_call: TRBD2
v_call: TRBV7-8
j_call: TRBJ2-7
cdr3_nt: TGTGCCAGCAGCTTAGAGGGGTGGACTAGGGCCGCCTACGAGCAGTACTTC
cdr3_aa: CASSLEGWTRAAYEQYF

clone_size: NA
cdr3_length: 16
d_call: NA
v_call: TRBV30
j_call: TRBJ2-6
cdr3_nt: TGTGCCTGGAGGGGCGCTTACTCCTCTGGGGCCAACGTCCTGACTTTC
cdr3_aa: CAWRGAYSSGANVLTF

clone_size: NA
cdr3_length: 15
d_call: TRBD1
v_call: TRBV9
j_call: TRBJ2-7
cdr3_nt: TGTGCCAGCAGCCGCGAGGGGACAGCCCACTACGAGCAGTACTTC
cdr3_aa: CASSREGTAHYEQYF

clone_size: NA
cdr3_length: 17
d_call: TRBD2
v_call: TRBV13
j_call: TRBJ2-5
cdr3_nt: TGTGCCAGCAGCTTATTCCGGCGGGAGGGATTTCAAGAGACCCAGTACTTC
cdr3_aa: CASSLFRREGFQETQYF

clone_size: NA
cdr3_length: 13
d_call: NA
v_call: TRBV27
j_call: TRBJ1-1
cdr3_nt: TGTGCCAGCAGTTTAAGTCGGACAGCTGAAGCTTTCTTT
cdr3_aa: CASSLSRTAEAFF

clone_size: NA
cdr3_length: 17
d_call: NA
v_call: TRBV4-1
j_call: TRBJ1-2
cdr3_nt: TGCGCCAGCAGCTCACAACGGGACACCATCACCCGGGGTGGCTACACCTTC
cdr3_aa: CASSSQRDTITRGGYTF

clone_size: NA
cdr3_length: 16
d_call: TRBD2
v_call: TRBV28
j_call: TRBJ2-7
cdr3_nt: TGTGCCAGCAGTTCCACTCAGCGGGGGGGCTGGGGCGAGCAGTACTTC
cdr3_aa: CASSSTQRGGWGEQYF

clone_size: NA
cdr3_length: 11
d_call: NA
v_call: TRBV7-9
j_call: TRBJ2-1
cdr3_nt: TGTGCCAGCAGACAAATAAATGAGCAGTTCTTC
cdr3_aa: CASRQINEQFF

clone_size: NA
cdr3_length: 15
d_call: TRBD2
v_call: TRBV7-8
j_call: TRBJ2-7
cdr3_nt: TGTGCCAGCAGCCCCTTAGCGGGGGTAGGGGCCGAGCAGTACTTC
cdr3_aa: CASSPLAGVGAEQYF

clone_size: NA
cdr3_length: 10
d_call: NA
v_call: TRBV2
j_call: TRBJ2-7
cdr3_nt: TGTGCCAGCAGTGCGTACGAGCAGTACTTC
cdr3_aa: CASSAYEQYF

clone_size: once
cdr3_length: 16
d_call: NA
v_call: TRBV9
j_call: TRBJ2-7
cdr3_nt: TGTGCCAGCAGCGTAGATGGCGGGCGTAGCTCCTACGAGCAGTACTTC
cdr3_aa: CASSVDGGRSSYEQYF

clone_size: NA
cdr3_length: 16
d_call: TRBD2
v_call: TRBV4-3
j_call: TRBJ2-7
cdr3_nt: TGCGCCAGCAGCCAAAGGGCGGGAGGGCTATCATCCGAGCAGTACTTC
cdr3_aa: CASSQRAGGLSSEQYF

clone_size: NA
cdr3_length: 16
d_call: TRBD2
v_call: TRBV7-8
j_call: TRBJ2-5
cdr3_nt: TGTGCCAGCAGCAAGGGGTTAGCGGGGGTACAAGAGACCCAGTACTTC
cdr3_aa: CASSKGLAGVQETQYF

clone_size: NA
cdr3_length: 15
d_call: TRBD2
v_call: TRBV2
j_call: TRBJ2-1
cdr3_nt: TGTGCCAGCAGACATATAGCGGGAGGAGTCAATGAGCAGTTCTTC
cdr3_aa: CASRHIAGGVNEQFF

clone_size: NA
cdr3_length: 15
d_call: NA
v_call: TRBV9
j_call: TRBJ2-7
cdr3_nt: TGTGCCAGCAGCGTAGGTCCGGGGTCTACCTACGAGCAGTACTTC
cdr3_aa: CASSVGPGSTYEQYF

clone_size: NA
cdr3_length: 16
d_call: TRBD1
v_call: TRBV28
j_call: TRBJ2-3
cdr3_nt: TGTGCCAGCAGTTTATACGGGAACAGGGGGACAGATACGCAGTATTTT
cdr3_aa: CASSLYGNRGTDTQYF

clone_size: NA
cdr3_length: 15
d_call: NA
v_call: TRBV6-5
j_call: TRBJ2-3
cdr3_nt: TGTGCCAGCAGCCGACTCAGTGGCGGCGCAGATACGCAGTATTTT
cdr3_aa: CASSRLSGGADTQYF

clone_size: NA
cdr3_length: 16
d_call: TRBD1
v_call: TRBV7-9
j_call: TRBJ1-2
cdr3_nt: TGTGCCAGCAGCTCATCCGGGACAGGGCCCGGCTATGGCTACACCTTC
cdr3_aa: CASSSSGTGPGYGYTF

clone_size: NA
cdr3_length: 16
d_call: TRBD1
v_call: TRBV28
j_call: TRBJ1-5
cdr3_nt: TGTGCCAGCAGTTTTTTGACAGGGGGCTGGAATCAGCCCCAGCATTTT
cdr3_aa: CASSFLTGGWNQPQHF

clone_size: few
cdr3_length: 17
d_call: TRBD1
v_call: TRBV28
j_call: TRBJ1-2
cdr3_nt: TGTGCCAGCAGTGGCGTGGGACAGGGGCCCTCTAACTATGGCTACACCTTC
cdr3_aa: CASSGVGQGPSNYGYTF